This TCR beta chain was sequenced during a study of cytomegalovirus exposure and HLA in healthy donors. Study-wide results and limits: Researchers reported in a later analysis that a missense DCLRE1C variant was tied to TCR beta V- and J-gene trimming. In a later analysis, at a false discovery rate of 0.05, some 15,000 TCR beta sequences were associated with HLA alleles.

Germline V gene lookup returns CDR1 PRHDT and CDR2 FYEKMQ (reference sequence). Trimming took 5 bases from V and 0 from J, leaving 17 bases between them. CDR3 size: 16 residues. A word on this clone: Its antigen is unknown.

PCR employed 60 Vbeta and 13 Jbeta primers. The assay was immunoSEQ multiplex PCR, and TCRdb's table has in-frame clones only and misses some. The data hold some 150,000 clones, with 65% to 75% observed a single time. This chain uses TRBV13 with TRBJ2-7; tentative D call: TRBD2 (6 bases). Sequencing was carried out using PBMCs. This TCR came from a man between 25 and 39 years old in good health and CMV-seronegative. The CDR3 DNA follows: TGTGCCAGCAGCCCAGGGAGGACGGTTAGCTCCTACGAGCAGTACTTC. Protein product: CASSPGRTVSSYEQYF.